These 21 T cell receptor beta chains were sequenced from one sample in a study of monozygotic twins with inflammatory bowel disease. One entry per CDR3 protein, without DNA, is what TCRdb gives after re-calling the 5' RACE reads. The sample yields a few hundred thousand distinct CDR3 sequences, of which the top ten take up approximately 1.6%. Material: blood. These receptors all come from a human donor with ulcerative colitis or Crohn's disease, or a healthy co-twin of an affected twin (not recorded which).

The chain joins TRBV10-3 to TRBJ2-1; TCRdb reports TRBD1, a call that lacks DNA to check it against. Germline CDR1 reads ENHRY; CDR2 reads SYGVKD. There are 15 residues in the CDR3. The CDR3 here is CAIRPGGSSYNEQIF.

The chain couples TRBV20-1 to TRBJ2-3; TCRdb's assignment of TRBD2 cannot be checked, as there is no DNA. Germline V lookup: CDR1 DFQATT, CDR2 SNEGSKA (reference sequence). The CDR3 spans 17 residues. CDR3 residues: CSAPLRLAGLSTDTQYF.

The chain uses TRBV7-8 and TRBJ2-2; lacking DNA, the TRBD2 call made by TCRdb goes unchecked. The CDR3 contains 15 residues. Germline V gene data show CDR1 as SGHVS and CDR2 as FQNEAQ. The CDR3 here is CASSLSRTNTGELFF.

V gene TRBV12-3 or TRBV12-4 combines with J gene TRBJ1-4; TCRdb reports TRBD1, a call that lacks DNA to check it against. CDR3 length: 15 amino acids. The CDR3 region is CASSLGGGAGEKLFF.

The chain is built from TRBV7-3 and TRBJ2-2. This CDR3 region has 13 residues. The germline V gene has CDR1 SGHTA and CDR2 FQGTGA. The CDR3 reads CASSQSLTGELFF.

V is TRBV6-5 and J is TRBJ1-5. The CDR3 runs 15 residues. Germline V gene data show CDR1 as MNHEY and CDR2 as SVGAGI. The CDR3 is CASSYSKADNQPQHF.

The V and J genes are TRBV7-9 and TRBJ1-1; TCRdb names TRBD1, which stays unverified in the absence of DNA. Germline assignment: CDR1 SEHNR and CDR2 FQNEAQ (reference sequence). This CDR3 region has 14 residues. The CDR3 reads CASSPRTENTEAFF.

J is TRBJ2-7 and V is TRBV7-9; the D gene TCRdb calls, TRBD1, cannot be checked with no DNA. CDR1 and CDR2 from the germline V gene are SEHNR and FQNEAQ (reference sequence). The CDR3 extends over 14 amino acids. CDR3 sequence: CASSTQQGSYEQYF.

The chain links TRBV5-1 to TRBJ1-1. Germline assignment: CDR1 SGHRS and CDR2 YFSETQ. The CDR3 is made up of 14 amino acids. The CDR3 here is CASSFAGEVSEAFF. Filled out from reference TRBV5-1 and TRBJ1-1, the complete variable domain reads KAGVTQTPRYLIKTRGQQVTLSCSPISGHRSVSWYQQTPGQGLQFLFEYFSETQRNKGNFPGRFSGRQFSNSRSEMNVSTLELGDSALYLCASSFAGEVSEAFFGQGTRLTVV.

The chain has TRBV7-2 and TRBJ1-1; TCRdb designates TRBD1, a call that cannot be tested without DNA. The CDR3 is 13 amino acids. The germline V gene has CDR1 SGHTA and CDR2 FQGNSA. The CDR3: CASSYRQGPEAFF. The variable domain in full, completed from reference TRBV7-2 and TRBJ1-1, reads GAGVSQSPSNKVTEKGKDVELRCDPISGHTALYWYRQSLGQGLEFLIYFQGNSAPDKSGLPSDRFSAERTGGSVSTLTIQRTQQEDSAVYLCASSYRQGPEAFFGQGTRLTVV.

J is TRBJ1-1 and V is TRBV6-1. Per germline, CDR1 MNHNS and CDR2 SASEGT. The CDR3 is made up of 15 amino acids. The CDR3 sequence is CASSEAGRGNTEAFF.

The V and J genes are TRBV20-1 and TRBJ2-4; with no DNA, the TCRdb D assignment of TRBD1 cannot be verified. Germline values: CDR1 DFQATT, CDR2 SNEGSKA (reference sequence). This CDR3 contains 13 residues. The CDR3 spells CSASPQNGYIQYF.

The chain carries TRBV29-1 and TRBJ1-1; TCRdb returns TRBD1, unconfirmable since there is no DNA. Germline V gene sequence: CDR1 SQVTM, CDR2 ANQGSEA. This CDR3 contains 13 residues. This CDR3 is CRVSTGLNTEAFF.

V and J are TRBV5-1 and TRBJ1-2. This CDR3 contains 13 residues. Germline V gene sequence: CDR1 SGHRS, CDR2 YFSETQ. CDR3 residues: CASSFGGIYGYTF.

The CDR3 sequence: CATARQGENEQYF. The chain carries TRBV10-3 and TRBJ2-7; checking the TCRdb D call of TRBD1 is not possible without DNA. The germline V gene encodes CDR1 ENHRY and CDR2 SYGVKD. The CDR3 totals 13 residues.

The V and J genes are TRBV29-1 and TRBJ2-7; TCRdb calls TRBD1, which cannot be checked without DNA. This CDR3 has 11 amino acids. Germline CDR1 SQVTM, CDR2 ANQGSEA. The CDR3 loop is CSAGTGSEQYF.

The chain combines TRBV6-5 with TRBJ1-2; TCRdb's assignment of TRBD1 cannot be checked, as there is no DNA. Germline CDR1 MNHEY, CDR2 SVGAGI. This CDR3 region has 16 residues. The chain's CDR3 is CASSYGGGTGYYGYTF.

The chain carries TRBV11-3 and TRBJ2-1; TCRdb indicates TRBD1, and absent DNA this call remains unverified. The V gene's germline CDR1 is SGHNT and CDR2 YENEEA. There are 16 residues in the CDR3. The CDR3 sequence: CASSSRDRGSYNEQFF. The variable domain in full, completed from reference TRBV11-3 and TRBJ2-1, reads EAGVVQSPRYKIIEKKQPVAFWCNPISGHNTLYWYLQNLGQGPELLIRYENEEAVDDSQLPKDRFSAERLKGVDSTLKIQPAELGDSAVYLCASSSRDRGSYNEQFFGPGTRLTVL.

This sequence joins TRBV11-2 and TRBJ1-3; without DNA, the TCRdb call of TRBD1 cannot be checked. Germline V gene lookup returns CDR1 SGHAT and CDR2 FQNNGV. This CDR3 region has 13 residues. The CDR3: CASSAGEGNTIYF.

This chain joins TRBV9 and TRBJ1-4; TCRdb indicates TRBD1, and absent DNA this call remains unverified. Germline V gives CDR1 SGDLS, CDR2 YYNGEE. This CDR3 region has 15 residues. The CDR3 sequence: CASSPRQGSGEKLFF.

The rearrangement joins TRBV5-1 to TRBJ1-2; TCRdb lists TRBD1, though no DNA is available to test this call. Germline CDR1 SGHRS, CDR2 YFSETQ. This CDR3 region has 12 residues. The CDR3 loop is CASSLVGEGYTF.